One T cell receptor beta chain is described in this entry. The repertoire was sequenced with immunoSEQ multiplex PCR; TCRdb's copy has only in-frame clones and lacks some. The top ten hold about 25% of the sample, which has 65,000 or so clones, roughly 80% seen once. The germline V gene has CDR1 SEHNR and CDR2 FQNEAQ (reference sequence). V dropped 3 bases and J dropped 8 bases, with 16 bases sitting between them. CDR3 length equals 15 residues. The sample belongs to a study of blood T cell repertoires in COVID-19. Across the whole study: Italy, Spain and the United States were the sources of the convalescent and acute COVID-19 samples. The analysed material was cDNA or gDNA that came from T cells, B-cell-depleted T cells, or PBMCs.

This receptor was obtained from a human donor in a cohort sampled during active COVID-19. This chain uses TRBV7-9 with TRBJ1-4, with a tentative D call TRBD1 (5 bases). Material: peripheral blood. The CDR3 DNA is TGTGCCAGCAGCTTCGGGGGAGGCGGGAGCGAAAAACTGTTTTTT. Protein product: CASSFGGGGSEKLFF. Looking up the rest from reference TRBV7-9 and TRBJ1-4 gives the full variable domain: DTGVSQNPRHKITKRGQNVTFRCDPISEHNRLYWYRQTLGQGPEFLTYFQNEAQLEKSRLLSDRFSAERPKGSFSTLEIQRTEQGDSAMYLCASSFGGGGSEKLFFGSGTQLSVL.